Listed below are T cell receptor beta chains from one sample, sequenced in a study of blood T cell repertoires in COVID-19. Sequencing used immunoSEQ multiplex PCR; TCRdb keeps in-frame clones, though not all of them. There are a few hundred thousand clones in the sample; about 90% occur only once, and around 1.4% lies in the top ten. The sequencing sample was made of peripheral blood. The receptors shown here come from an elderly man with acute or convalescent COVID-19. Each CDR3 is given without its conserved first and last residue. For some rows the clone size is stated as once, few or many, or as a class when expanded; others skip it.

CDR3 protein	J gene	clone size	V gene
ASSYLGFDSSNQPQH	TRBJ1-5	-	TRBV6-2/TRBV6-3
ASSLNWDSSYNEQF	TRBJ2-1	-	TRBV11-2
ASSYSRTGGRDTQY	TRBJ2-3	-	TRBV6-2/TRBV6-3
ASSGGNNQPQH	TRBJ1-5	-	TRBV12-3/TRBV12-4
AISEPQLAGETQY	TRBJ2-5	-	TRBV10-3
ASSLRVYGYT	TRBJ1-2	-	TRBV6-5
ASSLGASVDTQY	TRBJ2-3	-	TRBV7-3
ASSLGTGTGNTIY	TRBJ1-3	-	TRBV5-8
SASVPGEQY	TRBJ2-7	few	TRBV20-1
ASSITPGSPSPQH	TRBJ1-5	-	TRBV19
ATSPGLAGVEELF	TRBJ2-2	once	TRBV24-1
ASSLVAGGAEETQY	TRBJ2-5	-	TRBV7-2
ATSREQGAREKLF	TRBJ1-4	-	TRBV15
ASSLDSLAGGVNTQY	TRBJ2-3	-	TRBV5-6
ASSPVASYEQY	TRBJ2-7	-	TRBV18
ASSFGVGYT	TRBJ1-2	-	TRBV12-3/TRBV12-4
ATSTGDSNYGYT	TRBJ1-2	-	TRBV19
ASSLGQGDTGELF	TRBJ2-2	-	TRBV11-3
ASSLRAGGRTGELF	TRBJ2-2	-	TRBV27
ASSPNNQPQH	TRBJ1-5	-	TRBV12-3/TRBV12-4
ASSLLSGGNQPQH	TRBJ1-5	-	TRBV5-5
ASSREDRGRETQY	TRBJ2-5	-	TRBV23-1
ASSFQGDPEAF	TRBJ1-1	once	TRBV12-3/TRBV12-4
ASSPGSSGNTIY	TRBJ1-3	-	TRBV6-5
ASSLPGGLKTQY	TRBJ2-5	-	TRBV28
SVGRQGTGELF	TRBJ2-2	-	TRBV29-1
ASSEGQGRVIPSPRELF	TRBJ2-2	-	TRBV28
ASSIDQGLDYGYT	TRBJ1-2	-	TRBV19
ASTSTDTQY	TRBJ2-3	few	TRBV5-8
ASSLRQEFYGYT	TRBJ1-2	-	TRBV5-4
ASSLAQGAGEQF	TRBJ2-1	-	TRBV5-4
SAGVNTEAF	TRBJ1-1	-	TRBV20-1
ASSPTLPGQGIDEQF	TRBJ2-1	-	TRBV18
ASSDTLSNYGYT	TRBJ1-2	-	TRBV6-1
ASSRGRGNEQF	TRBJ2-1	-	TRBV19
ASSYYSGGARDTGELF	TRBJ2-2	-	TRBV6-2/TRBV6-3
ASSQGGSYNEQF	TRBJ2-1	-	TRBV18
ASSREALRNTIY	TRBJ1-3	-	TRBV18
ASSKTGVETQY	TRBJ2-5	-	TRBV7-2
ASSPGQGANEQF	TRBJ2-1	-	TRBV7-2
ASSLYRGGGYT	TRBJ1-2	-	TRBV27
ASSPHPGDDGYT	TRBJ1-2	-	TRBV9
ASSPSGSQGFMNTEAF	TRBJ1-1	-	TRBV6-6
ASSIQAGGLNQY	TRBJ2-7	-	TRBV7-9